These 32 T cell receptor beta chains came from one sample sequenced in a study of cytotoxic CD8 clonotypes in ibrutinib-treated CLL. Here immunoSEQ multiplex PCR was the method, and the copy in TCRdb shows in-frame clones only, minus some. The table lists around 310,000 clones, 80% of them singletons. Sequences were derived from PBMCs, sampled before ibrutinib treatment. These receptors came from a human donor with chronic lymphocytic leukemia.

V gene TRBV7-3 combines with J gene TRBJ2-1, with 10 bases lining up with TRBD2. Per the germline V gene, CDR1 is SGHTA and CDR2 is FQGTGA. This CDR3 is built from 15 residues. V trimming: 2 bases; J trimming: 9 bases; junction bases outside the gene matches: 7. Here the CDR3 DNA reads TGTGCCAGCAGCTTATGGCTAGCGGGAGAAAGTGAGCAGTTCTTC. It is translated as CASSLWLAGESEQFF.

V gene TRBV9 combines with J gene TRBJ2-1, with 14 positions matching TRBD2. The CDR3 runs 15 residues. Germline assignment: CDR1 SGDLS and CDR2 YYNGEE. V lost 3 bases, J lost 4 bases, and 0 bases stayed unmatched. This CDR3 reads CASSGTSGRYNEQFF. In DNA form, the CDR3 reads TGTGCCAGCAGCGGGACTAGCGGGAGGTACAATGAGCAGTTCTTC.

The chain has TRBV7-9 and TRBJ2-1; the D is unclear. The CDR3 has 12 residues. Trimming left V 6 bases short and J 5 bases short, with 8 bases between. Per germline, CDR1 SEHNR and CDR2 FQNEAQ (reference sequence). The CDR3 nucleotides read TGTGCCAGCAGGAACGGCCACAATGAGCAGTTCTTC. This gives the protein CASRNGHNEQFF.

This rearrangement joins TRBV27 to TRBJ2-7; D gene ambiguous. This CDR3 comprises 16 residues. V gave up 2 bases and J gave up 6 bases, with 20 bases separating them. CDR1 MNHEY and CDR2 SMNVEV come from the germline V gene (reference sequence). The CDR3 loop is CASSLGPLGSGGEQYF. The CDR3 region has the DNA TGTGCCAGCAGTTTAGGACCCTTGGGATCGGGCGGCGAGCAGTACTTC.

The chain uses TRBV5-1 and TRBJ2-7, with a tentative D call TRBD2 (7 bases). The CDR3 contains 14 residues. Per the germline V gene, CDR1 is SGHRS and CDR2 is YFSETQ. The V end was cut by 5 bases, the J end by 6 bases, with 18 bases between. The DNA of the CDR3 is TGCGCCAGCAGTTTGAACACAGGGAGGGTCGAGCAGTACTTC. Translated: CASSLNTGRVEQYF.

As DNA, the CDR3 is TGTGCCTGGAGCCGGACTGCGGGAAACACCATATATTTT. This gives the protein CAWSRTAGNTIYF. The gene calls are TRBV30 and TRBJ1-3, with D unclear. Germline CDR1 and CDR2: GTSNPN and SVGIG (reference sequence). This CDR3 spans 13 amino acids. The ends were cut back, 3 bases at V and 4 bases at J, with 10 bases in the middle.

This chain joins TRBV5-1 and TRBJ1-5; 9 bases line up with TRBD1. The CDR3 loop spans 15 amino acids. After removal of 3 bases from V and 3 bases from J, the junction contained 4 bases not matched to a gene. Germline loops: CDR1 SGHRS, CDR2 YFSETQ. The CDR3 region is CASSWGQGNNQPQHF. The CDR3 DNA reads TGCGCCAGCAGCTGGGGACAGGGAAACAATCAGCCCCAGCATTTT.

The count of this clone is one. CDR3: CASSQDRFRETQYF. CDR3 sequence (DNA): TGTGCCAGCAGCCAAGATCGTTTTAGGGAGACCCAGTACTTC. V is TRBV4-2 and J is TRBJ2-5, with no clear D. The CDR3 runs to 14 residues. Trimming removed 0 bases from V and 5 bases from J, with 10 bases in between. Germline V gene lookup returns CDR1 LGHNA and CDR2 YNFKEQ.

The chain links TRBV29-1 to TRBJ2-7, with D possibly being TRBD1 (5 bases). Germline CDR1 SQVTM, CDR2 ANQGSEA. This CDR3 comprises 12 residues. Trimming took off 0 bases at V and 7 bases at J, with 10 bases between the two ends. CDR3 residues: CSVEDRVREQYF. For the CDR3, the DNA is TGCAGCGTTGAAGACAGGGTTAGGGAGCAGTACTTC.

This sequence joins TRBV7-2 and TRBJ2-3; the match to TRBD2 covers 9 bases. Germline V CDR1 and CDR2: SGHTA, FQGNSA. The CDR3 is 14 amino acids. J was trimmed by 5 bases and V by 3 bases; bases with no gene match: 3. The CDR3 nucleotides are TGTGCCAGCAGCTTCATGCGGGAGGGAGATACGCAGTATTTT. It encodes CASSFMREGDTQYF.

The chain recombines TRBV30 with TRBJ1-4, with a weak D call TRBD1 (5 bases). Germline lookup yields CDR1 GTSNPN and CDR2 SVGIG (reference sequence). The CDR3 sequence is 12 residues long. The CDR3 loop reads CGGGMRDEKLFF. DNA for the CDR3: TGTGGCGGGGGGATGAGAGATGAAAAACTGTTTTTT.

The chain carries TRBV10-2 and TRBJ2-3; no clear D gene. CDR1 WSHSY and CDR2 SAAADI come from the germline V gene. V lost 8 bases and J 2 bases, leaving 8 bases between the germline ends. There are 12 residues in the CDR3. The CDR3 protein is CASSALTDTQYF. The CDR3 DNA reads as TGCGCCAGCTCCGCTCTCACAGATACGCAGTATTTT.

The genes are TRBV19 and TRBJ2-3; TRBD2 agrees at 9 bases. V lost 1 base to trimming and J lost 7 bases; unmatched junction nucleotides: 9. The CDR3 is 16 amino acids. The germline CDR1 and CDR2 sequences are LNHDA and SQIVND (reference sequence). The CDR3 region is CASSIGPSGNLNTQYF. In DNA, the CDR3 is TGTGCCAGTAGTATAGGTCCTAGCGGGAACTTGAATACGCAGTATTTT.

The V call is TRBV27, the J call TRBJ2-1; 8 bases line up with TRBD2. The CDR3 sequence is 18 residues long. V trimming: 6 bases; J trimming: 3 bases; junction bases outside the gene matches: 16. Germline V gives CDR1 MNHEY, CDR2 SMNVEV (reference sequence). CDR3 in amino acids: CASRRKPPPSGSYNEQFF. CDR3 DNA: TGTGCCAGCAGGCGTAAGCCTCCCCCAAGCGGGAGCTACAATGAGCAGTTCTTC.

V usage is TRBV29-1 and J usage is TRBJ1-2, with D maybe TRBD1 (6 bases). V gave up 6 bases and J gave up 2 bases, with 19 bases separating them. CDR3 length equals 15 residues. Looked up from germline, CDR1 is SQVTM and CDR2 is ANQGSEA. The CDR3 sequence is CSVTAFGQGNYGYTF. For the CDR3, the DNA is TGCAGCGTCACCGCCTTTGGGCAGGGGAACTATGGCTACACCTTC.

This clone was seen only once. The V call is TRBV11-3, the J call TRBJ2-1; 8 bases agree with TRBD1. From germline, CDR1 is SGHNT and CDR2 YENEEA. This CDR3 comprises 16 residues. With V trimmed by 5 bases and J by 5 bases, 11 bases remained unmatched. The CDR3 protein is CASSPRAGGANNEQFF. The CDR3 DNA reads TGTGCCAGCAGCCCCCGGGCAGGGGGCGCGAACAATGAGCAGTTCTTC.

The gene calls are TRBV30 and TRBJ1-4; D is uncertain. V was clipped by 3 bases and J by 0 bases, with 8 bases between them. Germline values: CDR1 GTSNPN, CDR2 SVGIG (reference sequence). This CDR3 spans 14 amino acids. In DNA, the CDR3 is TGTGCCTGGAGGACATATGCAACTAATGAAAAACTGTTTTTT. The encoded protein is CAWRTYATNEKLFF.

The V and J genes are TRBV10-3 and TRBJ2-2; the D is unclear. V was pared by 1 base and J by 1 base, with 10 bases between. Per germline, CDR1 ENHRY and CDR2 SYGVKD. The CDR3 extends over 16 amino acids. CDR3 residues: CAISELGIKNTGELFF. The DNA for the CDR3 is TGTGCCATCAGTGAGTTAGGGATTAAGAACACCGGGGAGCTGTTTTTT.

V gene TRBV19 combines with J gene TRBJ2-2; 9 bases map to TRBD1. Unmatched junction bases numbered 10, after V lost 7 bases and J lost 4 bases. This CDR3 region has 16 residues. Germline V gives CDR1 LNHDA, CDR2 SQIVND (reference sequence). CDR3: CASTKTGGEGTGELFF. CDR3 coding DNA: TGTGCCAGTACCAAAACAGGGGGCGAGGGCACCGGGGAGCTGTTTTTT.

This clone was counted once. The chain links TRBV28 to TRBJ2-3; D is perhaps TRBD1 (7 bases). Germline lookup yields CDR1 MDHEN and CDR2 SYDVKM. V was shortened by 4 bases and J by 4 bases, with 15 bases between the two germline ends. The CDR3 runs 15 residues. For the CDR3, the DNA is TGTGCCAGCAGTTCAGAGACAGGGAGGTCAGATACGCAGTATTTT. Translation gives CASSSETGRSDTQYF.

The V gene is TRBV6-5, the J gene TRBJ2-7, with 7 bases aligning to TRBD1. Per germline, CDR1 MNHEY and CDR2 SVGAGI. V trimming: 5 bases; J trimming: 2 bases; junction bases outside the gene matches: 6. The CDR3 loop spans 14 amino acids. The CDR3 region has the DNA TGTGCCAGCAGTCGGGACAGCCGAACCTACGAGCAGTACTTC. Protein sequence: CASSRDSRTYEQYF.

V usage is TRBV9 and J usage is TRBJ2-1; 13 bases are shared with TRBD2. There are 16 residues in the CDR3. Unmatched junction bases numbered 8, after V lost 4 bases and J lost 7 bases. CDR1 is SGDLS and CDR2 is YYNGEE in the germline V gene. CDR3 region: CASSKGLAGTGNEQFF. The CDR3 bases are TGTGCCAGCAGCAAGGGACTAGCGGGGACTGGAAATGAGCAGTTCTTC.

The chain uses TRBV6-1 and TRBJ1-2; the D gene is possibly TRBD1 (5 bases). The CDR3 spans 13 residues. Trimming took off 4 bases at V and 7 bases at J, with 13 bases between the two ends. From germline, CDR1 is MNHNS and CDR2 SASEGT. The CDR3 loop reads CASSGGTHSGYTF. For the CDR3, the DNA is TGTGCCAGCAGTGGAGGGACCCACAGTGGCTACACCTTC.

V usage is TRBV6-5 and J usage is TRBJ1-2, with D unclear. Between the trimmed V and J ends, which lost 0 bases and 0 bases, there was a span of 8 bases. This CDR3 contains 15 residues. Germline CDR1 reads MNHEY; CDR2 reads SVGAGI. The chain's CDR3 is CASSYSGSTNYGYTF. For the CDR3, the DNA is TGTGCCAGCAGTTACTCAGGCAGCACTAACTATGGCTACACCTTC.

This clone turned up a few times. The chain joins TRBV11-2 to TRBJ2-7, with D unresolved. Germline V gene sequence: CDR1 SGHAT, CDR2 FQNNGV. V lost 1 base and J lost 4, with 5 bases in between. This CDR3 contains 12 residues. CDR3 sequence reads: CASSLAVYEQYF. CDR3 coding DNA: TGTGCCAGCAGCTTAGCCGTATACGAGCAGTACTTC.

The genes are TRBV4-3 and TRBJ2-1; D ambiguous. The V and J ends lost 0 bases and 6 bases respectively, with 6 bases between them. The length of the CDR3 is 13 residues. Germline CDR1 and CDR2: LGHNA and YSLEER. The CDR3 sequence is CASSQDISNEQFF. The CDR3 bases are TGCGCCAGCAGCCAAGATATTAGCAATGAGCAGTTCTTC.

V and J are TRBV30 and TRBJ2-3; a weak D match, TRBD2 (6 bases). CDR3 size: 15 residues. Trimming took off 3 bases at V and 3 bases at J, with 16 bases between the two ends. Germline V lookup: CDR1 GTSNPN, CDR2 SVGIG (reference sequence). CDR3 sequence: CAWSRRGKGTDTQYF. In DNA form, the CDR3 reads TGTGCCTGGAGCAGACGGGGGAAGGGGACAGATACGCAGTATTTT.

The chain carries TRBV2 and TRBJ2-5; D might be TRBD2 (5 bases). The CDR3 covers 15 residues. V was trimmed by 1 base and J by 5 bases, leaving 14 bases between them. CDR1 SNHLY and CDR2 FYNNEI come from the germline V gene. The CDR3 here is CASSEEGGSLETQYF. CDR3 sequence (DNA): TGTGCCAGCAGTGAAGAAGGAGGCAGTTTGGAGACCCAGTACTTC.

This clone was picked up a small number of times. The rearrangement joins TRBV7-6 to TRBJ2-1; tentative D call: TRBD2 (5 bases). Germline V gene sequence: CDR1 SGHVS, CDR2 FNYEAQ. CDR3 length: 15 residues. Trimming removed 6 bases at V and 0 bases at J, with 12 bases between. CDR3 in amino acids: CASRAGASSYNEQFF. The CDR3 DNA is TGTGCCAGCAGGGCGGGTGCTAGCTCCTACAATGAGCAGTTCTTC.

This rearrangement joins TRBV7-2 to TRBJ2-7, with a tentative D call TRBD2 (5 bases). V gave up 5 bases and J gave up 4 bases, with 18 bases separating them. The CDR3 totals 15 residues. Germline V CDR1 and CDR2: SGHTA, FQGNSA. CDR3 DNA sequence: TGTGCCAGCAGCCCCTCGGACTCTGACCTTTACGAGCAGTACTTC. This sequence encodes CASSPSDSDLYEQYF.

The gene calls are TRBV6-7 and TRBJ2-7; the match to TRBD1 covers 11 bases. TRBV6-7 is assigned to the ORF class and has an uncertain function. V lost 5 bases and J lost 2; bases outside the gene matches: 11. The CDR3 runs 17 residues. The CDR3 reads CASSHAGPGQGAYEQYF. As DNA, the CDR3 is TGTGCCAGCAGTCACGCAGGACCGGGACAGGGGGCCTACGAGCAGTACTTC.

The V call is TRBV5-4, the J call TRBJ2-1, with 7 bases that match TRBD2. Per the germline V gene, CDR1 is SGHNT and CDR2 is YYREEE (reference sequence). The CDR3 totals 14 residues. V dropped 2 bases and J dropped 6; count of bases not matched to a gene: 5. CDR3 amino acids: CASSLWEGPNEQFF. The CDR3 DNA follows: TGTGCCAGCAGCTTATGGGAGGGCCCCAATGAGCAGTTCTTC.